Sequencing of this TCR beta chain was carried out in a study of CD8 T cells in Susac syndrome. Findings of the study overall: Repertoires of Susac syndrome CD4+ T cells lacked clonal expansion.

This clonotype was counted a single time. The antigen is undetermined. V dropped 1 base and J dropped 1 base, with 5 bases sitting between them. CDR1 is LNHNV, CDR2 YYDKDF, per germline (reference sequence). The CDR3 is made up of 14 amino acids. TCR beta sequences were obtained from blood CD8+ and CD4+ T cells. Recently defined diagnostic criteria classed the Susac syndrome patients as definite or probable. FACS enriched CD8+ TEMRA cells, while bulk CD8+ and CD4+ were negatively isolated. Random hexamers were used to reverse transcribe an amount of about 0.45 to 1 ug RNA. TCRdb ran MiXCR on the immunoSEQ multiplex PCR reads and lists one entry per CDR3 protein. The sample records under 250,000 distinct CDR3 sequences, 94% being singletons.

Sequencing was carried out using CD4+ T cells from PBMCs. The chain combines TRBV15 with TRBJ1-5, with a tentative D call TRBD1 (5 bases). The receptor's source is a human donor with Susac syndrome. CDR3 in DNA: TGTGCCACCAGCAGAGGGGGGAGCAATCAGCCCCAGCATTTT. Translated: CATSRGGSNQPQHF.